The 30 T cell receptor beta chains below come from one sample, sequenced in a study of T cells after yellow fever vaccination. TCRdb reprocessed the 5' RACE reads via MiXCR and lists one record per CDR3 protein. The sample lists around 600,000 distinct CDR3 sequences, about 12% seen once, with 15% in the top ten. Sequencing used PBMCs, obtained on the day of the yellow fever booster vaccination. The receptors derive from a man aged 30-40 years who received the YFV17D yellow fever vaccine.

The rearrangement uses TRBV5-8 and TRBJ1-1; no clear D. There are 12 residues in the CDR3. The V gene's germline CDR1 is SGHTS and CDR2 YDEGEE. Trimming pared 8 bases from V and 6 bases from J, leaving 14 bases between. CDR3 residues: CARQIGVAEAFF. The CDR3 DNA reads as TGTGCCAGGCAAATCGGGGTCGCTGAAGCTTTCTTT.

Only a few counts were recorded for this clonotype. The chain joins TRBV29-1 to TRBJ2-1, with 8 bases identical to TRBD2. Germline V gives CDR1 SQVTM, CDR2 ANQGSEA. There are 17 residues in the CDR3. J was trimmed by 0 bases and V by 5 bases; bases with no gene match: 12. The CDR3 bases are TGCAGCGTTCCCGGGGGGGTGTCCCAGAGCTCCTACAATGAGCAGTTCTTC. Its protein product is CSVPGGVSQSSYNEQFF.

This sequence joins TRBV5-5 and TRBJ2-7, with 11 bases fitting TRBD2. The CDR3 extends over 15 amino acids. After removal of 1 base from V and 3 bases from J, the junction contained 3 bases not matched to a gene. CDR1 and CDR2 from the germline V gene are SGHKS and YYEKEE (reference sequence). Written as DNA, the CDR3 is TGTGCCAGCAGCTTGTTCCTAGCGGGAGGCTACGAGCAGTACTTC. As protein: CASSLFLAGGYEQYF.

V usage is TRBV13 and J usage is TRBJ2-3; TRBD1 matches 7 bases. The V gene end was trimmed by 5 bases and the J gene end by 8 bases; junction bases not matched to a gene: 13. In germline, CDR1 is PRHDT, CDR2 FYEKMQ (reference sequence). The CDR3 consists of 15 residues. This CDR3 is CASSRSSTGSSTQYF. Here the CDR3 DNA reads TGTGCCAGCAGCCGATCATCGACAGGGTCTAGTACGCAGTATTTT. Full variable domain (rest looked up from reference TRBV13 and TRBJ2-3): AAGVIQSPRHLIKEKRETATLKCYPIPRHDTVYWYQQGPGQDPQFLISFYEKMQSDKGSIPDRFSAQQFSDYHSELNMSSLELGDSALYFCASSRSSTGSSTQYFGPGTRLTVL.

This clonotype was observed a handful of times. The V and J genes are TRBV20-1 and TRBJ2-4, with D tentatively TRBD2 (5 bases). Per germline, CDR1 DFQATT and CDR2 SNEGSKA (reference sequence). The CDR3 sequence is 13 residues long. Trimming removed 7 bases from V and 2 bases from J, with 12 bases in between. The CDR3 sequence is CSVPMDSKNIQYF. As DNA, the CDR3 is TGCAGTGTTCCCATGGACTCCAAAAACATTCAGTACTTC.

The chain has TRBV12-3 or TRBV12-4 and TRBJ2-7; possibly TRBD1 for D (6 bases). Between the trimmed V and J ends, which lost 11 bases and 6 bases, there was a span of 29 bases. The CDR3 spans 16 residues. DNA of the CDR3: TGTGCCTTCAGTTTAAGTGGTAGGCTAGGGGGTGGCGAGCAGTACTTC. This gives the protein CAFSLSGRLGGGEQYF.

The CDR3: CASSYSKGTERGEQYF. DNA for the CDR3: TGTGCCAGCAGTTACTCGAAGGGGACAGAGCGAGGCGAGCAGTACTTC. The V gene is TRBV6-5, the J gene TRBJ2-7, with 7 bases fitting TRBD1. Germline V lookup: CDR1 MNHEY, CDR2 SVGAGI. There are 16 residues in the CDR3. V shed 0 bases and J 6 bases; nucleotides not matched to a gene: 11.

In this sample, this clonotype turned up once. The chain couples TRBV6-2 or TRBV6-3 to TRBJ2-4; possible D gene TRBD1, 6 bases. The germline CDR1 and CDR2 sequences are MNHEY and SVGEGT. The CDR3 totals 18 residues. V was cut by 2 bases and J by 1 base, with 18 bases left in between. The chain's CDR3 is CASSYHHRQDFAKNIQYF. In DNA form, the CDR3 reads TGTGCCAGCAGTTACCACCATCGACAGGATTTTGCCAAAAACATTCAGTACTTC.

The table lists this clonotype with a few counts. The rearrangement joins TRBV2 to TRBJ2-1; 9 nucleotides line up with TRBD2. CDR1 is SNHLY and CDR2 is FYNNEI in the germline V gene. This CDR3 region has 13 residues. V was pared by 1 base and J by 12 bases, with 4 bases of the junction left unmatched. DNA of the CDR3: TGTGCCAGCAGTGAAGTAGCGGGAGCCTGGCAGTTCTTC. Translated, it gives CASSEVAGAWQFF.

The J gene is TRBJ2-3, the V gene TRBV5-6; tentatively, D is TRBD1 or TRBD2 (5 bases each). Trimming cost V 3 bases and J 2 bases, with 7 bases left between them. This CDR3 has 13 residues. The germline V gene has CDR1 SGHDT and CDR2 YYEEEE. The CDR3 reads CASSSGTTDTQYF. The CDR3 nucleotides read TGTGCCAGCAGCTCCGGGACCACAGATACGCAGTATTTT.

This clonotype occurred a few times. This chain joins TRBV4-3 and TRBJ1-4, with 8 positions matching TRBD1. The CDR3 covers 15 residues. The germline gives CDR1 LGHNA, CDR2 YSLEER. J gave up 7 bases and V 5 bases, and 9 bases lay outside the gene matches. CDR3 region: CASSFQGAASEKLFF. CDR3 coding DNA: TGCGCCAGCAGCTTTCAGGGGGCAGCTAGTGAAAAACTGTTTTTT.

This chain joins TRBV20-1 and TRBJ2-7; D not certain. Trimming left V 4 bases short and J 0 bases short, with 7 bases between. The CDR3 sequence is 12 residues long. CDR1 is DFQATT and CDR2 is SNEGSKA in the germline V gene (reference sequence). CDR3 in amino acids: CSANRPSYEQYF. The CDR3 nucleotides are TGCAGTGCTAACAGACCCTCCTACGAGCAGTACTTC.

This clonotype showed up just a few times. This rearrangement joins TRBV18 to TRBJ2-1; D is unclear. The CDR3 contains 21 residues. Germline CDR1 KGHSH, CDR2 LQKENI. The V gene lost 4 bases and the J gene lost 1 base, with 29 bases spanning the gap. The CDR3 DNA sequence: TGTGCCAGCTCACGCAACACCGGGCCAGGTAGCTGGAGTTCATCCTACAATGAGCAGTTCTTC. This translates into CASSRNTGPGSWSSSYNEQFF.

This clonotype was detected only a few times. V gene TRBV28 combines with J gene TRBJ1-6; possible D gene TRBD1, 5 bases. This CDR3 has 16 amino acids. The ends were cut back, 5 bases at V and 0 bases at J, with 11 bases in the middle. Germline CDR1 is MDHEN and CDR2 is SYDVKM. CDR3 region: CASSEIRDSYNSPLHF. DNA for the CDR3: TGTGCCAGCAGTGAGATCAGGGACTCCTATAATTCACCCCTCCACTTT.

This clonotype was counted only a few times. As DNA, the CDR3 is TGCGCCAGCAGTCAGGGCCCGGGCGATACGCAGTATTTT. Translation gives CASSQGPGDTQYF. V usage is TRBV5-1 and J usage is TRBJ2-3; possibly TRBD1 for D (5 bases). CDR3 length: 13 amino acids. Germline CDR1 reads SGHRS; CDR2 reads YFSETQ. Trimming took 5 bases from V and 6 from J, leaving 13 bases between them.

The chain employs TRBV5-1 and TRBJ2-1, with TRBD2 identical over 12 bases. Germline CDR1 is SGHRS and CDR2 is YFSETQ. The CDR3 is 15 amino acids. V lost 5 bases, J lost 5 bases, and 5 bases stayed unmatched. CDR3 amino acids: CASSWTSGKNNEQFF. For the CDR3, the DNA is TGCGCCAGCAGTTGGACTAGCGGGAAAAACAATGAGCAGTTCTTC.

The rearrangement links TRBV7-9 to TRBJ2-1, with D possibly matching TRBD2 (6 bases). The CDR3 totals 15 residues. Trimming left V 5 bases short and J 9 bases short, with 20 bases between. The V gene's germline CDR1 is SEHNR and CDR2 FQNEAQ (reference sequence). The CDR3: CASSGSTRVVGEQFF. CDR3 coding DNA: TGTGCCAGCAGCGGATCGACTAGAGTGGTGGGTGAGCAGTTCTTC.

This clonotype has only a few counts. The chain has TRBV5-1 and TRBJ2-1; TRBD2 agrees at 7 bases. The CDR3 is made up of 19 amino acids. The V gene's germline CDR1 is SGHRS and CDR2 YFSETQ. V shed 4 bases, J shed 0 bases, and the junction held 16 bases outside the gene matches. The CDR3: CASSRGVPLARSSYNEQFF. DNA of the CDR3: TGCGCCAGCAGCCGCGGAGTACCACTAGCGCGGAGCTCCTACAATGAGCAGTTCTTC.

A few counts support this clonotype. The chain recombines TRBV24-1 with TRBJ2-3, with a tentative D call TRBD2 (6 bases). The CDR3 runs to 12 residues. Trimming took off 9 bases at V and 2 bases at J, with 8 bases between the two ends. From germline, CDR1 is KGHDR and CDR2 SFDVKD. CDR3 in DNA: TGTGCCACCGGAGGGGACACAGATACGCAGTATTTT. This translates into CATGGDTDTQYF.

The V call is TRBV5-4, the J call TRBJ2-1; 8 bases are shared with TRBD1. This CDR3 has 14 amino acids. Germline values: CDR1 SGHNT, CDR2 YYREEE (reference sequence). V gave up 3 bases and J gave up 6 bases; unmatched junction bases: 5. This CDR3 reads CASSSLTGVNEQFF. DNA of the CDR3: TGTGCCAGCAGCTCATTGACAGGGGTCAATGAGCAGTTCTTC.

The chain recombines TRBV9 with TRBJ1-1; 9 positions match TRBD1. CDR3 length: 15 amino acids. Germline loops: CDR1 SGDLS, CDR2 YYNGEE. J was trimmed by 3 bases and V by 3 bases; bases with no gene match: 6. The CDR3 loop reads CASSDTGGGHTEAFF. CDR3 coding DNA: TGTGCCAGCAGCGATACAGGGGGCGGGCACACTGAAGCTTTCTTT.

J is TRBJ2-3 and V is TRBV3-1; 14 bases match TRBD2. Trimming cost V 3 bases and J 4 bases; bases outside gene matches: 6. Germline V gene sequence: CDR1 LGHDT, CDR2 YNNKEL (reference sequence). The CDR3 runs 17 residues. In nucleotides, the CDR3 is TGTGCCAGCAGCCATCCACCGGGACTAGCGGGAGCAGATACGCAGTATTTT. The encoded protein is CASSHPPGLAGADTQYF.

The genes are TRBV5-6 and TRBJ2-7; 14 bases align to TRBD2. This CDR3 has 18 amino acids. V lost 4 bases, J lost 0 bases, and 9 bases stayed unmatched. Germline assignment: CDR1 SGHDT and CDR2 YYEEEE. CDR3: CASSPQTSGRGASYEQYF. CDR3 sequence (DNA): TGTGCCAGCAGCCCTCAGACTAGCGGGAGGGGAGCCTCCTACGAGCAGTACTTC.

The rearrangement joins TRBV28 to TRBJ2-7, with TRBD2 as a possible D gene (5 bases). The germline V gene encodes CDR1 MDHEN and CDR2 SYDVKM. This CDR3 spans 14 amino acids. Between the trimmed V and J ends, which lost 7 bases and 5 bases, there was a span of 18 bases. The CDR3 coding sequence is TGTGCCAGCACTCCGGCGGGCGGACGGGACGAGCAGTACTTC. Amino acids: CASTPAGGRDEQYF.

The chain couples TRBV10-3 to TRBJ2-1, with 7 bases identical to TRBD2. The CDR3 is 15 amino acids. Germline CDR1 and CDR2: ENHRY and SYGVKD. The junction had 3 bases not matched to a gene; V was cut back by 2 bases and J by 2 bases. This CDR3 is CAISEGRAPYNEQFF. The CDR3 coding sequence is TGTGCCATCAGTGAGGGGAGGGCCCCCTACAATGAGCAGTTCTTC.

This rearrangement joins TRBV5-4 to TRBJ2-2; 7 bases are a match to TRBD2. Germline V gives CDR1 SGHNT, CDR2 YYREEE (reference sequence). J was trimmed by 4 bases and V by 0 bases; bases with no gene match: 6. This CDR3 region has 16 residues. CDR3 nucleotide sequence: TGTGCCAGCAGCTTGGTGGCGGGAGATTTCACCGGGGAGCTGTTTTTT. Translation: CASSLVAGDFTGELFF.

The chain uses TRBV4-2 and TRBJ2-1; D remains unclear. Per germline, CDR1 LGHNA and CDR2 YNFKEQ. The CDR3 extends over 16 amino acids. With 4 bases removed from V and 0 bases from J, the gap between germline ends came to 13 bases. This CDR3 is CASSRSTASSYNEQFF. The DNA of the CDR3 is TGTGCCAGCAGCCGCTCCACTGCTAGCTCCTACAATGAGCAGTTCTTC.

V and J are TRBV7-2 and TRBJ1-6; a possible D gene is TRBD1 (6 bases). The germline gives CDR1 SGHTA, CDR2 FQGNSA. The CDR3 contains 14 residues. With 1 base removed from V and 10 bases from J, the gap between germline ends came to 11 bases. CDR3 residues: CASSLDRADSPLHF. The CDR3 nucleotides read TGTGCCAGCAGCTTAGACAGGGCAGACTCACCCCTCCACTTT.

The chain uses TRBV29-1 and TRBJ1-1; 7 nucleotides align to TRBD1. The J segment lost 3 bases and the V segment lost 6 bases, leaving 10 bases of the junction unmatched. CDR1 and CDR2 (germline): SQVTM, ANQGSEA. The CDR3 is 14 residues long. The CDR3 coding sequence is TGCAGCGTGGCGACAGGGACCGGGGACACTGAAGCTTTCTTT. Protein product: CSVATGTGDTEAFF.

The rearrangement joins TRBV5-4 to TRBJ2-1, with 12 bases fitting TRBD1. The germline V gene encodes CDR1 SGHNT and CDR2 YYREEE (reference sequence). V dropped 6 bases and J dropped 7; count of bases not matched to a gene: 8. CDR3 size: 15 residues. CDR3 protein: CASTEWDRGQNEQFF. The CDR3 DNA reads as TGTGCCAGCACCGAATGGGACAGGGGGCAAAATGAGCAGTTCTTC.